Following are 28 T cell receptor beta chains from one sample sequenced in a study of OX40 agonist ivuxolimab in advanced cancers. Data came from immunoSEQ multiplex PCR; TCRdb stores just in-frame clones and leaves some out. The table lists under 60,000 clones, around four fifths of them singletons, with under 5% in the top ten. The starting material was CD4+ or CD8+ T cells sorted from blood, obtained in a trial of the OX40 agonist ivuxolimab. These receptors were obtained from an adult with an advanced solid tumor such as melanoma, head and neck, liver or kidney cancer.

The rearrangement uses TRBV5-1 and TRBJ1-2, with 9 bases fitting TRBD1. Per the germline V gene, CDR1 is SGHRS and CDR2 is YFSETQ. V dropped 1 base and J dropped 8; count of bases not matched to a gene: 9. The CDR3 loop spans 15 amino acids. CDR3 DNA: TGCGCCAGCAGCTTGAACCGGGACAGGGTCAGCGGCTACACCTTC. This encodes CASSLNRDRVSGYTF.

The chain recombines TRBV7-2 with TRBJ2-7, with unresolved D. Germline values: CDR1 SGHTA, CDR2 FQGNSA. V lost 5 bases, J lost 7 bases, and 9 bases lay in between. This CDR3 is 11 amino acids long. CDR3 sequence: CASSPGKEQYF. CDR3 DNA sequence: TGTGCCAGCAGCCCGGGCAAGGAGCAGTACTTC.

The genes are TRBV7-2 and TRBJ2-5; 7 bases line up with TRBD1. There are 15 residues in the CDR3. CDR1 SGHTA and CDR2 FQGNSA come from the germline V gene. V dropped 3 bases and J dropped 4; count of bases not matched to a gene: 8. Here the CDR3 reads CASSFRTGGLETQYF. CDR3 in DNA: TGTGCCAGCAGCTTTCGGACAGGAGGTCTAGAGACCCAGTACTTC.

The V call is TRBV7-3, the J call TRBJ2-7, with 7 bases that match TRBD1. V lost 1 base, J lost 4 bases, and 4 bases stayed unmatched. CDR1 SGHTA and CDR2 FQGTGA come from the germline V gene. This CDR3 is 14 amino acids long. The CDR3 reads CASSLMQGEYEQYF. CDR3 sequence (DNA): TGTGCCAGCAGCTTAATGCAGGGGGAATACGAGCAGTACTTC. The full variable domain, in which reference TRBV7-3 and TRBJ2-7 provide the parts outside the CDR3, is GAGVSQTPSNKVTEKGKYVELRCDPISGHTALYWYRQSLGQGPEFLIYFQGTGAADDSGLPNDRFFAVRPEGSVSTLKIQRTERGDSAVYLCASSLMQGEYEQYFGPGTRLTVT.

This chain uses TRBV5-1 with TRBJ1-4; no clear D gene. CDR3 length: 13 residues. Trimming took 1 base from V and 5 from J, leaving 6 bases between them. Germline V gene sequence: CDR1 SGHRS, CDR2 YFSETQ. The CDR3 sequence is CASSLLGNEKLFF. The CDR3 bases are TGCGCCAGCAGCTTGTTAGGGAATGAAAAACTGTTTTTT.

The chain joins TRBV5-1 to TRBJ2-7; D ambiguous. The germline V gene has CDR1 SGHRS and CDR2 YFSETQ. The CDR3 length is 11 residues. With 2 bases removed from V and 11 bases from J, the gap between germline ends came to 11 bases. The CDR3 DNA follows: TGCGCCAGCAGCTTCCCGTTAAAAAAGTACTTC. Its protein product is CASSFPLKKYF.

V and J are TRBV6-1 and TRBJ1-1; D possibly corresponds to TRBD1 (5 bases). CDR3 length: 13 residues. CDR1 is MNHNS, CDR2 SASEGT, per germline. Trimming took off 5 bases at V and 4 bases at J, with 11 bases between the two ends. The CDR3 sequence is CASSRGRGTEAFF. CDR3 in DNA: TGTGCCAGCAGTCGGGGAAGGGGCACTGAAGCTTTCTTT.

The genes are TRBV19 and TRBJ2-5, with D perhaps matching TRBD2 (6 bases). V shed 1 base and J shed 5 bases, with 17 bases lying between them. The germline V gene encodes CDR1 LNHDA and CDR2 SQIVND (reference sequence). This CDR3 is built from 16 residues. CDR3 sequence: CASSIGGGGGIETQYF. DNA of the CDR3: TGTGCCAGTAGTATAGGGGGCGGAGGCGGGATTGAGACCCAGTACTTC.

This clone appeared a few times. The chain carries TRBV28 and TRBJ1-5, with a weak D call TRBD1 (6 bases). This CDR3 has 15 residues. Trimming took 5 bases from V and 5 from J, leaving 16 bases between them. Germline CDR1 reads MDHEN; CDR2 reads SYDVKM. The CDR3 DNA sequence: TGTGCCAGCAGTCCCCTTAGGGGGGCTGATCAGCCCCAGCATTTT. Residues: CASSPLRGADQPQHF.

This chain connects TRBV7-9 to TRBJ1-4; D call uncertain. The V gene lost 7 bases and the J gene lost 8 bases, with 14 bases spanning the gap. Germline V gene sequence: CDR1 SEHNR, CDR2 FQNEAQ (reference sequence). The length of the CDR3 is 13 residues. The CDR3 spells CASTPKSGEKLFF. The CDR3 nucleotides read TGTGCCAGCACCCCTAAATCGGGGGAAAAACTGTTTTTT.

V gene TRBV6-4 combines with J gene TRBJ1-6; 9 bases are a match to TRBD1. CDR3 size: 17 residues. Unmatched junction bases numbered 18, after V lost 3 bases and J lost 15 bases. Per the germline V gene, CDR1 is MRHNA and CDR2 is SNTAGT. The CDR3 DNA is TGTGCCAGCAGTGAGAGACTCAGAGGACAGGGGCAATTACACCTCCACTTT. Protein product: CASSERLRGQGQLHLHF.

The chain uses TRBV28 and TRBJ1-2; 8 bases are shared with TRBD1. Looked up from germline, CDR1 is MDHEN and CDR2 is SYDVKM. The CDR3 has 14 residues. V shed 5 bases, J shed 4 bases, and the junction held 6 bases outside the gene matches. This CDR3 reads CASSQGAGSYGYTF. As DNA, the CDR3 is TGTGCCAGCAGTCAGGGGGCGGGTAGCTATGGCTACACCTTC.

The CDR3 protein is CASSYSFGGGQETQYF. CDR3 nucleotides: TGTGCCAGCAGTTACTCTTTCGGGGGAGGACAAGAGACCCAGTACTTC. The chain joins TRBV6-5 to TRBJ2-5; D may be TRBD2 (6 bases). The CDR3 runs 16 residues. Trimming removed 0 bases at V and 2 bases at J, with 13 bases between. Per germline, CDR1 MNHEY and CDR2 SVGAGI.

The chain uses TRBV30 and TRBJ1-1; D remains ambiguous. The CDR3 runs 11 residues. The V end lost 4 bases, the J end lost 5 bases, and 8 bases lay between the germline ends. CDR1 is GTSNPN and CDR2 is SVGIG in the germline V gene (reference sequence). The CDR3 DNA follows: TGTGCCTGGAAGGGTCCAACTGAAGCTTTCTTT. Translating gives CAWKGPTEAFF. The variable domain in full, completed from reference TRBV30 and TRBJ1-1, reads SQTIHQWPATLVQPVGSPLSLECTVEGTSNPNLYWYRQAAGRGLQLLFYSVGIGQISSEVPQNLSASRPQDRQFILSSKKLLLSDSGFYLCAWKGPTEAFFGQGTRLTVV.

The chain recombines TRBV2 with TRBJ2-1, with 12 bases aligning to TRBD2. This CDR3 is built from 15 residues. V dropped 8 bases and J dropped 7; count of bases not matched to a gene: 9. Germline CDR1 and CDR2: SNHLY and FYNNEI. CDR3 nucleotide sequence: TGTGCCAGCCAGGCTAGCGGGGGGGCCGATAATGAGCAGTTCTTC. Translated, it gives CASQASGGADNEQFF. Based on the CDR3 plus reference TRBV2 and TRBJ2-1, the full variable domain is EPEVTQTPSHQVTQMGQEVILRCVPISNHLYFYWYRQILGQKVEFLVSFYNNEISEKSEIFDDQFSVERPDGSNFTLKIRSTKLEDSAMYFCASQASGGADNEQFFGPGTRLTVL.

This clone showed up just once. The chain uses TRBV6-1 and TRBJ2-2; D unclear. The CDR3 sequence is 14 residues long. V shed 7 bases and J shed 2 bases, with 11 bases lying between them. CDR1 and CDR2 from the germline V gene are MNHNS and SASEGT. CDR3 sequence (DNA): TGTGCCAGCATTAACAGCGTAAACACCGGGGAGCTGTTTTTT. As protein: CASINSVNTGELFF.

CDR3 region: CSVEDSTVWGLNYGYTF. In DNA, the CDR3 is TGCAGCGTTGAAGATTCCACGGTATGGGGCCTTAACTATGGCTACACCTTC. This rearrangement joins TRBV29-1 to TRBJ1-2; TRBD1 might be the D (5 bases). The CDR3 has 17 amino acids. Deletions cut 0 bases from V and 1 base from J, with 18 bases between. The germline gives CDR1 SQVTM, CDR2 ANQGSEA.

The rearrangement uses TRBV4-3 and TRBJ2-7; D is perhaps TRBD2 (6 bases). The CDR3 loop spans 15 amino acids. V lost 1 base and J lost 5, with 15 bases in between. The germline V gene has CDR1 LGHNA and CDR2 YSLEER. The CDR3 here is CASSQAFGGSDEQYF. CDR3 nucleotide sequence: TGCGCCAGCAGCCAAGCGTTTGGGGGGTCGGACGAGCAGTACTTC.

The chain links TRBV7-6 to TRBJ1-5; possible D gene TRBD1, 6 bases. CDR1 SGHVS and CDR2 FNYEAQ come from the germline V gene. The ends were cut back, 1 base at V and 0 bases at J, with 19 bases in the middle. The CDR3 has 19 residues. The CDR3: CASSLGPGHPSGSNQPQHF. The CDR3 nucleotides are TGTGCCAGCAGCTTAGGGCCGGGACACCCGTCGGGTAGCAATCAGCCCCAGCATTTT.

The V and J genes are TRBV7-8 and TRBJ2-2, with TRBD2 matching over 8 bases. V gave up 3 bases and J gave up 4 bases; unmatched junction bases: 4. The CDR3 consists of 15 residues. CDR1 SGHVS and CDR2 FQNEAQ come from the germline V gene. The CDR3 region has the DNA TGTGCCAGCAGCTTCGCGGGGGGACTCACCGGGGAGCTGTTTTTT. Encoded protein: CASSFAGGLTGELFF.

This clone was seen only once. The rearrangement uses TRBV6-5 and TRBJ2-7; 12 bases map to TRBD1. V shed 0 bases, J shed 3 bases, and the junction held 3 bases outside the gene matches. The CDR3 runs to 16 residues. Per germline, CDR1 MNHEY and CDR2 SVGAGI. This CDR3 is CASSYSGTGGSYEQYF. The DNA of the CDR3 is TGTGCCAGCAGTTACTCCGGGACAGGGGGCAGCTACGAGCAGTACTTC.

The chain employs TRBV5-1 and TRBJ2-6; D is unresolved. V lost 7 bases to trimming and J lost 0 bases, with 17 bases between them. Looked up from germline, CDR1 is SGHRS and CDR2 is YFSETQ. This CDR3 spans 17 amino acids. CDR3 coding DNA: TGCGCCAGCCGATCTAGTCCCGCCAGCTCTGGGGCCAACGTCCTGACTTTC. Its protein product is CASRSSPASSGANVLTF.

This clone was observed a few times. The chain recombines TRBV19 with TRBJ1-1, with TRBD1 as a possible D gene (5 bases). There are 14 residues in the CDR3. In germline, CDR1 is LNHDA, CDR2 SQIVND (reference sequence). V was trimmed by 3 bases and J by 3 bases, leaving 11 bases between them. The CDR3 spells CASSIGGFHTEAFF. The CDR3 coding sequence is TGTGCCAGTAGTATTGGGGGGTTTCACACTGAAGCTTTCTTT.

The chain recombines TRBV18 with TRBJ2-3; 10 bases match TRBD2. The junction had 4 bases not matched to a gene; V was cut back by 2 bases and J by 2 bases. Germline CDR1 is KGHSH and CDR2 is LQKENI. CDR3 size: 16 residues. The CDR3 bases are TGTGCCAGCTCACCAAAACTAGCGGGGTCCACAGATACGCAGTATTTT. It yields the protein CASSPKLAGSTDTQYF.

The V call is TRBV7-6, the J call TRBJ2-3, with D perhaps matching TRBD2 (7 bases). The CDR3 loop spans 16 amino acids. V was clipped by 1 base and J by 2 bases, with 13 bases between them. CDR1 SGHVS and CDR2 FNYEAQ come from the germline V gene. CDR3 nucleotides: TGTGCCAGCAGCTTAGTTGAGGGGGGGCCCACAGATACGCAGTATTTT. Encoded protein: CASSLVEGGPTDTQYF.

In the case of this clone: The DNA is omitted, as the CDR3 cannot be located on it reliably, and the CDR3 follows TCRdb's listing. The chain joins TRBV6-1 to TRBJ1-5. From its first to its last residue, the CDR3 has 15 amino acids. Germline V gives CDR1 MNHNS, CDR2 SASEGT. The CDR3 here is CASSFGAGYEQPQHF.

The CDR3 is CASSPAGSKNIQYF. The CDR3 DNA sequence: TGTGCCAGCTCACCTGCTGGGTCCAAAAACATTCAGTACTTC. This sequence joins TRBV18 and TRBJ2-4; D not certain. The CDR3 has 14 amino acids. Looked up from germline, CDR1 is KGHSH and CDR2 is LQKENI. V shed 3 bases and J shed 2 bases, with 8 bases lying between them.

The V call is TRBV7-6, the J call TRBJ2-7; the match to TRBD1 covers 9 bases. CDR3 length: 14 amino acids. V lost 1 base and J lost 3; bases outside the gene matches: 1. Germline V lookup: CDR1 SGHVS, CDR2 FNYEAQ. As DNA, the CDR3 is TGTGCCAGCAGCTTAGAGGGACAGGGCTACGAGCAGTACTTC. Amino acids: CASSLEGQGYEQYF. The full variable domain, with the rest looked up from reference TRBV7-6 and TRBJ2-7, is GAGVSQSPRYKVTKRGQDVALRCDPISGHVSLYWYRQALGQGPEFLTYFNYEAQQDKSGLPNDRFSAERPEGSISTLTIQRTEQRDSAMYRCASSLEGQGYEQYFGPGTRLTVT.